Listed below are T cell receptor beta chains from one sample, sequenced in a study of T cells in Graves' hyperthyroidism and ophthalmopathy. One entry per CDR3 protein, called by TCRdb with MiXCR from the multiplex PCR reads. This table holds more than 50,000 distinct CDR3 sequences, roughly 49% found once. The sequencing sample was made of blood. Receptors originate from a woman aged 30 to 39 with Graves' ophthalmopathy. Each CDR3 is given with its conserved first and last residue. The D gene is left open where the match is weak. The size field is filled for only some rows; it gives once, few, many or a size class.

abundance: NA; v_gene: TRBV6-2/TRBV6-3; j_gene: TRBJ1-2; d_gene: TRBD1; CDR3nt: TGTGCCAGTAGTATCGATCCGCGGGACAGGGTGGCTATATTCTTATGTGCTAACTATGGCTACACCTTC; CDR3aa: CASSIDPRDRVAIFLCANYGYTF
abundance: many; v_gene: TRBV20-1; j_gene: TRBJ2-2; d_gene: TRBD1; CDR3nt: TGCAGTGCTAGGTCGCCGGGACAGAGGGTCGGGGAGCTGTTTTTT; CDR3aa: CSARSPGQRVGELFF
abundance: NA; v_gene: TRBV7-6; j_gene: TRBJ2-1; d_gene: TRBD2; CDR3nt: TGTGCCAGCAGCATGGCTAGCGGGAGTTCCTACAATGAGCAGTTCTTC; CDR3aa: CASSMASGSSYNEQFF
abundance: many; v_gene: TRBV6-1; j_gene: TRBJ1-1; d_gene: NA; CDR3nt: TGTGCCAGCCGGCGGGGAGTCACTGAAGCTTTCTTT; CDR3aa: CASRRGVTEAFF
abundance: many; v_gene: TRBV20-1; j_gene: TRBJ2-1; d_gene: TRBD2; CDR3nt: TGCAGTGCGTGGACTAGCGGGAGTAGGTACAATGAGCAGTTCTTC; CDR3aa: CSAWTSGSRYNEQFF
abundance: NA; v_gene: TRBV7-2; j_gene: TRBJ2-3; d_gene: NA; CDR3nt: TGTGCCAGCAGCCAAGAATACGGGGATGAGCAGTATTTT; CDR3aa: CASSQEYGDEQYF
abundance: many; v_gene: TRBV28; j_gene: TRBJ1-2; d_gene: NA; CDR3nt: TGTGCCAGCAGGCCCGACAGCGGTGGCTACACCTTC; CDR3aa: CASRPDSGGYTF
abundance: once; v_gene: TRBV6-5; j_gene: TRBJ1-1; d_gene: TRBD1; CDR3nt: TGTGCCAGCAATACAACCCCGGACAGGGTTAACACTGAAGCTTTCTTT; CDR3aa: CASNTTPDRVNTEAFF
abundance: few; v_gene: TRBV27; j_gene: TRBJ2-3; d_gene: NA; CDR3nt: TGTGCCAGCAGCCCGGTGAGGGGGGAGGCAGATACGCAGTATTTT; CDR3aa: CASSPVRGEADTQYF
abundance: many; v_gene: TRBV28; j_gene: TRBJ2-7; d_gene: TRBD1; CDR3nt: TGTGCCAGCAGGGCCGGGACAGGGGGATTTGAGCAGTACTTC; CDR3aa: CASRAGTGGFEQYF
abundance: many; v_gene: TRBV6-1; j_gene: TRBJ1-3; d_gene: TRBD1; CDR3nt: TGTGCCACCGCGACAGGGAACACTGGAAACACCATATATTTT; CDR3aa: CATATGNTGNTIYF
abundance: many; v_gene: TRBV7-8; j_gene: TRBJ2-1; d_gene: NA; CDR3nt: TGTGCCAGCAGCTTAAGCACAGGGCTGTACAATGAGCAGTTCTTC; CDR3aa: CASSLSTGLYNEQFF
abundance: many; v_gene: TRBV7-8; j_gene: TRBJ1-2; d_gene: NA; CDR3nt: TGTGCCAGCAGCTTCCGCCCGGACAGTGGTGGGGGCTACACCTTC; CDR3aa: CASSFRPDSGGGYTF
abundance: NA; v_gene: TRBV27; j_gene: TRBJ1-2; d_gene: TRBD1; CDR3nt: TGTGCCAGCAGTTTGTCCTGGGACAGGGATCCATCTAACTATGGCTACACCTTC; CDR3aa: CASSLSWDRDPSNYGYTF
abundance: many; v_gene: TRBV4-1; j_gene: TRBJ2-7; d_gene: NA; CDR3nt: TGCGCCAGCAGCCAAGATTACCTCGGATACGAGCAGTACTTC; CDR3aa: CASSQDYLGYEQYF
abundance: many; v_gene: TRBV10-3; j_gene: TRBJ2-6; d_gene: NA; CDR3nt: TGTGCCATCAGTGAGTTCACCTTAAGCTCTGGGGCCAACGTCCTGACTTTC; CDR3aa: CAISEFTLSSGANVLTF
abundance: many; v_gene: TRBV6-5; j_gene: TRBJ2-3; d_gene: NA; CDR3nt: TGTGCCAGCAGTTACCTGGGTGCAGATACGCAGTATTTT; CDR3aa: CASSYLGADTQYF
abundance: NA; v_gene: TRBV7-3; j_gene: TRBJ2-6; d_gene: TRBD1; CDR3nt: TGTGCCAGCAGCTTAACCCCTTTAACAGGGGCCTACGTCCTGACTTTC; CDR3aa: CASSLTPLTGAYVLTF
abundance: many; v_gene: TRBV29-1; j_gene: TRBJ2-1; d_gene: TRBD2; CDR3nt: TGCAGCCGGACTAGCGGGACCGGCTCCTACAATGAGCAGTTCTTC; CDR3aa: CSRTSGTGSYNEQFF
abundance: many; v_gene: TRBV20-1; j_gene: TRBJ2-7; d_gene: TRBD2; CDR3nt: TGCAGTGCTAGTTGGCTCGGAGCGGGAACCTTCTACGAGCAGTACTTC; CDR3aa: CSASWLGAGTFYEQYF
abundance: NA; v_gene: TRBV5-8; j_gene: TRBJ2-1; d_gene: TRBD1; CDR3nt: TGTGCCAGCAGCGCCAAGACAGGGAGTTCAAGTGAGCAGTTCTTC; CDR3aa: CASSAKTGSSSEQFF
abundance: many; v_gene: TRBV5-1; j_gene: TRBJ1-1; d_gene: TRBD1; CDR3nt: TGCGCCAGCAGCTTGACACAGGGGGCGATTCTAGCTTTCTTT; CDR3aa: CASSLTQGAILAFF
abundance: NA; v_gene: TRBV5-6; j_gene: TRBJ2-5; d_gene: NA; CDR3nt: TGTGCCAGCAGCTTGTGGGTTTTACAGGGTCGGGAAGAGACCCAGTACTTC; CDR3aa: CASSLWVLQGREETQYF
abundance: NA; v_gene: TRBV12-3/TRBV12-4; j_gene: TRBJ2-5; d_gene: NA; CDR3nt: TGTGCCAGCAGTTTAGTGGCTAGGGACCAAGAGACCCAGTACTTC; CDR3aa: CASSLVARDQETQYF
abundance: many; v_gene: TRBV2; j_gene: TRBJ1-1; d_gene: TRBD1; CDR3nt: TGTGCCAGCAGGCCGGGACAGCGTAACGGGGCTGAAGCTTTCTTT; CDR3aa: CASRPGQRNGAEAFF
abundance: NA; v_gene: TRBV10-3; j_gene: TRBJ2-1; d_gene: NA; CDR3nt: TGTGCCATCAGTGAGATGGGCAGGGTCGAGCAGTTCTTC; CDR3aa: CAISEMGRVEQFF
abundance: many; v_gene: TRBV30; j_gene: TRBJ2-7; d_gene: NA; CDR3nt: TGTGCCTGGCGAGCGGACTCCTACGAGCAGTACTTC; CDR3aa: CAWRADSYEQYF
abundance: many; v_gene: TRBV11-2; j_gene: TRBJ1-1; d_gene: NA; CDR3nt: TGTGCCAGCAGTCAAGGGGTGATGAACACTGAAGCTTTCTTT; CDR3aa: CASSQGVMNTEAFF
abundance: many; v_gene: TRBV20-1; j_gene: TRBJ1-5; d_gene: NA; CDR3nt: TGCAGTGCTAGAGATGTTCAGGGACGGAATCAGCCCCAGCATTTT; CDR3aa: CSARDVQGRNQPQHF
abundance: NA; v_gene: TRBV2; j_gene: TRBJ2-7; d_gene: TRBD2; CDR3nt: TGTGCCAGCAGTACCGGGACTAGCGGGAGTTCCTACGAGCAGTACTTC; CDR3aa: CASSTGTSGSSYEQYF
abundance: NA; v_gene: TRBV6-5; j_gene: TRBJ1-5; d_gene: NA; CDR3nt: TGTGCCAGCAGTTACTCGGACACAACTAGCAATCAGCCCCAGCATTTT; CDR3aa: CASSYSDTTSNQPQHF
abundance: NA; v_gene: TRBV19; j_gene: TRBJ2-7; d_gene: NA; CDR3nt: TGTGCCAGTAGTACGATAGGAGGTTCCTACGAGCAGTACTTC; CDR3aa: CASSTIGGSYEQYF
abundance: once; v_gene: TRBV20-1; j_gene: TRBJ2-3; d_gene: TRBD2; CDR3nt: TGCAGTGCAACCGCTAGCGGGGATATCACAGATACGCAGTATTTT; CDR3aa: CSATASGDITDTQYF
abundance: NA; v_gene: TRBV10-3; j_gene: TRBJ1-5; d_gene: NA; CDR3nt: TGTGCCATCAGTCCTCAGCAAGAGACCCAGCATTTT; CDR3aa: CAISPQQETQHF
abundance: many; v_gene: TRBV20-1; j_gene: TRBJ2-3; d_gene: TRBD2; CDR3nt: TGCAGTGCCCAGAGTCTAGCGGGAGTCTTGGGCACAGATACGCAGTATTTT; CDR3aa: CSAQSLAGVLGTDTQYF
abundance: NA; v_gene: TRBV3-1; j_gene: TRBJ2-7; d_gene: TRBD2; CDR3nt: TGTGCCAGCAGCCAAGATCTTGGGGGGGTAGAGCAGTACTTC; CDR3aa: CASSQDLGGVEQYF
abundance: NA; v_gene: TRBV9; j_gene: TRBJ2-1; d_gene: TRBD2; CDR3nt: TGTGCCAGCAGCGGACTAGCGGGAGTCGGGGAGCAGTTCTTC; CDR3aa: CASSGLAGVGEQFF
abundance: few; v_gene: TRBV24-1; j_gene: TRBJ2-2; d_gene: NA; CDR3nt: TGTGCCAGCAGTTTATACGCTCTAGGGGGGACCGGGGAGCTGTTTTTT; CDR3aa: CASSLYALGGTGELFF
abundance: many; v_gene: TRBV5-1; j_gene: TRBJ2-5; d_gene: NA; CDR3nt: TGCGCCAGCAGCACCGCAACAGGGAACCAAGAGACCCAGTACTTC; CDR3aa: CASSTATGNQETQYF
abundance: many; v_gene: TRBV5-1; j_gene: TRBJ2-2; d_gene: NA; CDR3nt: TGCGCCAGCAGCCTCGGACACTCCACCGGGGAGCTGTTTTTT; CDR3aa: CASSLGHSTGELFF
abundance: NA; v_gene: TRBV19; j_gene: TRBJ1-5; d_gene: NA; CDR3nt: TGTGCCAGTAGTAAGTCAAGGGACCAGCCCCAGCATTTT; CDR3aa: CASSKSRDQPQHF
abundance: many; v_gene: TRBV5-6; j_gene: TRBJ2-2; d_gene: TRBD1; CDR3nt: TGTGCCAGCAGCTGGGGGACAGGGGGCTTCTGGGAGCTGTTTTTT; CDR3aa: CASSWGTGGFWELFF
abundance: NA; v_gene: TRBV6-2/TRBV6-3; j_gene: TRBJ2-7; d_gene: TRBD2; CDR3nt: TGTGCCAGCACCGGTAGCGGGAGCGGCGCCTACGTGCAGTACTTC; CDR3aa: CASTGSGSGAYVQYF
abundance: many; v_gene: TRBV2; j_gene: TRBJ2-7; d_gene: NA; CDR3nt: TGTGCCAGCAGTTTCGGGGTGGGCTACGAGCAGTACTTC; CDR3aa: CASSFGVGYEQYF
abundance: many; v_gene: TRBV7-2; j_gene: TRBJ2-4; d_gene: TRBD2; CDR3nt: TGTGCCAGCAGCGACGGCAGCGGGGCAAGGGACATTCAGTACTTC; CDR3aa: CASSDGSGARDIQYF
abundance: many; v_gene: TRBV27; j_gene: TRBJ2-1; d_gene: TRBD1; CDR3nt: TGTGCCAGCAGTTTATTCCGTCAGGGGGAGAGTGAGCAGTTCTTC; CDR3aa: CASSLFRQGESEQFF
abundance: many; v_gene: TRBV30; j_gene: TRBJ1-1; d_gene: TRBD1; CDR3nt: TGTGCCTGGAGTCCAGGACAGGGTTTGAGAAGGAACACTGAAGCTTTCTTT; CDR3aa: CAWSPGQGLRRNTEAFF
abundance: NA; v_gene: TRBV28; j_gene: TRBJ2-5; d_gene: TRBD1; CDR3nt: TGTGCCAGCAGTTTAGCAGGGGGCGCGACCCAGTACTTC; CDR3aa: CASSLAGGATQYF
abundance: once; v_gene: TRBV14; j_gene: TRBJ1-6; d_gene: NA; CDR3nt: TGTGCCAGCAGCCAAGAAAGCTGGGGATACTCACCCCTCCACTTT; CDR3aa: CASSQESWGYSPLHF
abundance: NA; v_gene: TRBV2; j_gene: TRBJ1-2; d_gene: NA; CDR3nt: TGTGCCACTACCGGGACTAGCGGTTACAATGAGCAGTGGGAAGTGCATCTGGACAGCTATGGCTACACCTTC; CDR3aa: CATTGTSGYNEQWEVHLDSYGYTF
abundance: medium-sized; v_gene: TRBV24-1; j_gene: TRBJ1-2; d_gene: NA; CDR3nt: TGTGCCACCAGTGATCTGGGGCGGGATGGCTACACCTTC; CDR3aa: CATSDLGRDGYTF
abundance: many; v_gene: TRBV7-9; j_gene: TRBJ1-4; d_gene: NA; CDR3nt: TGTGCCAGCAGACCTAAACGACGGATCTCTAATGAAAAACTGTTTTTT; CDR3aa: CASRPKRRISNEKLFF
abundance: many; v_gene: TRBV6-4; j_gene: TRBJ2-7; d_gene: NA; CDR3nt: TGTGCCAGCAGTAGCCCATTTGGGCCCTACGAGCAGTACTTC; CDR3aa: CASSSPFGPYEQYF
abundance: NA; v_gene: TRBV9; j_gene: TRBJ2-5; d_gene: TRBD2; CDR3nt: TGTGCCAGCAGCCCAATGAAACTAGCGGGTGCGGTGACCCACTACTTC; CDR3aa: CASSPMKLAGAVTHYF
abundance: many; v_gene: TRBV6-1; j_gene: TRBJ2-1; d_gene: NA; CDR3nt: TGTGCCAGCAGTGCAAGGGGTCGGGGCAATGAGCAGTTCTTC; CDR3aa: CASSARGRGNEQFF
abundance: NA; v_gene: TRBV7-9; j_gene: TRBJ2-5; d_gene: NA; CDR3nt: TGTGCCAGCAGCTTAGAGCGGGAGACCCAGTACTTC; CDR3aa: CASSLERETQYF
abundance: many; v_gene: TRBV6-1; j_gene: TRBJ1-1; d_gene: NA; CDR3nt: TGTGCCAGCAGTGAAGTTGGAGCGGGGGAAGCTTTCTTT; CDR3aa: CASSEVGAGEAFF
abundance: many; v_gene: TRBV6-1; j_gene: TRBJ2-2; d_gene: NA; CDR3nt: TGTGCCAGCAGTGAAGGAGGACTTCTTGCGGACACCGGGGAGCTGTTTTTT; CDR3aa: CASSEGGLLADTGELFF
abundance: many; v_gene: TRBV3-1; j_gene: TRBJ2-1; d_gene: NA; CDR3nt: TGTGCCAGCAGCCGGTTCTCCTACAATGAGCAGTTCTTC; CDR3aa: CASSRFSYNEQFF
abundance: medium-sized; v_gene: TRBV10-1; j_gene: TRBJ1-6; d_gene: NA; CDR3nt: TGCGCCAGTAAACAGGGTCGGTCGGCGTCACCCCTCCACTTT; CDR3aa: CASKQGRSASPLHF